This TCR beta chain was found in a study of memory CD4+ T cells and cytomegalovirus serostatus. V was cut by 3 bases and J by 2 bases, with 16 bases left in between. This CDR3 has 15 residues. CDR1 GTSNPN and CDR2 SVGIG come from the germline V gene (reference sequence). Original analysis: Out-of-frame sequences were removed, leaving roughly 2.1 million distinct TCRbeta sequences. The table came from immunoSEQ multiplex PCR; TCRdb's copy has only in-frame clones and leaves some out. V, J and clone size derive from that table, while D and trimming were established from the DNA sequence. Of some 44,000 clones detected, around 76% appear once; the ten largest clones hold approximately 1.9%. The sort gate was single viable CD3+CD4+CD8-CD45RO+ cells for memory CD4+ T cells. CD4+ T cells were isolated by positive magnetic selection.

Sequenced input: memory CD4+ T cells from blood. The clonotype comes from an adult in good health and CMV-seronegative. The chain has TRBV30 and TRBJ1-1, with D tentatively TRBD1 (6 bases). The CDR3 spells CAWRTGGLLNTEAFF. DNA of the CDR3: TGTGCCTGGAGAACGGGGGGGCTCTTAAACACTGAAGCTTTCTTT.